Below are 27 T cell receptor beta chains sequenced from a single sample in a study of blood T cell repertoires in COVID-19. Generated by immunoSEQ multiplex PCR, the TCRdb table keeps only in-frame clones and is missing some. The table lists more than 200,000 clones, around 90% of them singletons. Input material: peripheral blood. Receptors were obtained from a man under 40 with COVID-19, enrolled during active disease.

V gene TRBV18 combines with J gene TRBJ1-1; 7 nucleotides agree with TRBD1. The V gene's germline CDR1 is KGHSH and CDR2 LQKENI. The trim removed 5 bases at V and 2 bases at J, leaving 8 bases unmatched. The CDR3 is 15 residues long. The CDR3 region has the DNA TGTGCCAGCTCATACACTCAGGGGGGCAACACTGAAGCTTTCTTT. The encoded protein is CASSYTQGGNTEAFF.

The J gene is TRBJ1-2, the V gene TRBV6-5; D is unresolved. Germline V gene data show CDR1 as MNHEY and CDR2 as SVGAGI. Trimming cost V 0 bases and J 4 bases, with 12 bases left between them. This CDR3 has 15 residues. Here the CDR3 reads CASSYSTAAAYGYTF. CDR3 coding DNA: TGTGCCAGCAGTTACTCGACGGCAGCGGCCTATGGCTACACCTTC.

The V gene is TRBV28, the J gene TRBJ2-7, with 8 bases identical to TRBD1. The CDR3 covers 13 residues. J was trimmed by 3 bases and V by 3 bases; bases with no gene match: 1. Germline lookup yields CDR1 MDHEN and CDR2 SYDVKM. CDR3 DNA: TGTGCCAGCAGTTTCGGACAGGGCTACGAGCAGTACTTC. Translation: CASSFGQGYEQYF.

CDR3 loop: CATSDRPPGNTEAFF. CDR3 DNA sequence: TGTGCCACCAGTGATCGACCCCCGGGGAACACTGAAGCTTTCTTT. This chain connects TRBV24-1 to TRBJ1-1; D unresolved. Deletions cut 3 bases from V and 1 base from J, with 11 bases between. This CDR3 comprises 15 residues. Germline CDR1 reads KGHDR; CDR2 reads SFDVKD.

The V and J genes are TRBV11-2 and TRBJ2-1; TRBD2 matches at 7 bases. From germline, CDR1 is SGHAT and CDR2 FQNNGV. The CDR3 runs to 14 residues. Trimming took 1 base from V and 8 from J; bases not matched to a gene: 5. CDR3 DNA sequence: TGTGCCAGCAGCTTAGGGACTAGGACGGATGAGCAGTTCTTC. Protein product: CASSLGTRTDEQFF. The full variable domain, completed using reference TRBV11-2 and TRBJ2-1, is EAGVAQSPRYKIIEKRQSVAFWCNPISGHATLYWYQQILGQGPKLLIQFQNNGVVDDSQLPKDRFSAERLKGVDSTLKIQPAKLEDSAVYLCASSLGTRTDEQFFGPGTRLTVL.

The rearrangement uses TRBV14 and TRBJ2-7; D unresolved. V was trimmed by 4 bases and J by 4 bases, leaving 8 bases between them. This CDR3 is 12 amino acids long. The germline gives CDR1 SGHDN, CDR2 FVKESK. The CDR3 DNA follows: TGTGCCAGCAGCCTCGTCCCTTACGAGCAGTACTTC. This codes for CASSLVPYEQYF.

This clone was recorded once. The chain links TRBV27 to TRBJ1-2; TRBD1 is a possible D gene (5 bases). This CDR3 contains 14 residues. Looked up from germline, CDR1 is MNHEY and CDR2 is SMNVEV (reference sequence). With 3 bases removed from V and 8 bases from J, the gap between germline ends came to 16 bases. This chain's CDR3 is CASSFGQGFFGYTF. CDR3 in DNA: TGTGCCAGCAGTTTCGGCCAGGGTTTCTTCGGCTACACCTTC.

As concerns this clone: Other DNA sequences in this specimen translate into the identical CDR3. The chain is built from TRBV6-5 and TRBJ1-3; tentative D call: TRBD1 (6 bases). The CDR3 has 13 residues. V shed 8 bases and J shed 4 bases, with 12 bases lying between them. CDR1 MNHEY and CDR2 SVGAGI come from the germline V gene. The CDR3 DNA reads TGTGCCAGCTCCAGGGGTGTAGGAAACACCATATATTTT. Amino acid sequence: CASSRGVGNTIYF.

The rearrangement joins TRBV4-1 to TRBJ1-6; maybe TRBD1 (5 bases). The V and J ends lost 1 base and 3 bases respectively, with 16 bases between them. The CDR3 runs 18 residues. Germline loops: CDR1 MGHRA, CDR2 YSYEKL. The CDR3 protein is CASSQGTSVVLYNSPLHF. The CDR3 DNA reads TGCGCCAGCAGCCAAGGGACATCAGTGGTCCTCTATAATTCACCCCTCCACTTT.

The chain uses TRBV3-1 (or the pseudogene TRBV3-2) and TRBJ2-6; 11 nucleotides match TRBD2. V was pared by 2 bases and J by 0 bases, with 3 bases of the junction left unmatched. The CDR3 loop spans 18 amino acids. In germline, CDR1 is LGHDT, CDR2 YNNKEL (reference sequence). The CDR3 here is CASSQWGLADSGANVLTF. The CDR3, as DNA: TGTGCCAGCAGCCAATGGGGACTAGCGGACTCTGGGGCCAACGTCCTGACTTTC.

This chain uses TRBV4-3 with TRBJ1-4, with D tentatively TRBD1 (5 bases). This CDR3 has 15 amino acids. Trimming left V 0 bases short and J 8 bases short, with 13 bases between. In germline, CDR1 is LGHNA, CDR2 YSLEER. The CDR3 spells CASSQDLQGGEKLFF. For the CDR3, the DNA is TGCGCCAGCAGCCAAGATCTGCAGGGTGGAGAAAAACTGTTTTTT.

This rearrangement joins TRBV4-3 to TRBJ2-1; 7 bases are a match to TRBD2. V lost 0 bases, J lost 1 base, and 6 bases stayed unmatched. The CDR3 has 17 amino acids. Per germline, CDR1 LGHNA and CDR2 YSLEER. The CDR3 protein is CASSQDPRGVSYNEQFF. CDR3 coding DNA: TGCGCCAGCAGCCAAGATCCTCGGGGGGTATCCTACAATGAGCAGTTCTTC.

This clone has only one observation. The CDR3 region is CASSVWQGGNEQFF. The CDR3 DNA follows: TGTGCCAGCAGCGTATGGCAGGGTGGTAATGAGCAGTTCTTC. This sequence joins TRBV9 and TRBJ2-1; D might be TRBD1 (5 bases). CDR1 is SGDLS, CDR2 YYNGEE, per germline. The CDR3 is 14 amino acids. Between the trimmed V and J ends, which lost 1 base and 7 bases, there was a span of 12 bases.

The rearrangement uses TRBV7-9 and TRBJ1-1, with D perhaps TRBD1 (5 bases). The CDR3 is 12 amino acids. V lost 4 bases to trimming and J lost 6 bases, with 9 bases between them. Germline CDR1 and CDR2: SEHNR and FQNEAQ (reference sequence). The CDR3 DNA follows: TGTGCCAGCAGCTGGACAAGTCCTGAAGCTTTCTTT. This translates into CASSWTSPEAFF.

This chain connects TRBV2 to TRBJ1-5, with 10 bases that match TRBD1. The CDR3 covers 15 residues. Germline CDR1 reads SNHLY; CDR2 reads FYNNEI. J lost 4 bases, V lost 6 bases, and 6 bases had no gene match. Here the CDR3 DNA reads TGTGCCAGCAGGCTGACAGGGGGCGGAAATCAGCCCCAGCATTTT. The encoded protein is CASRLTGGGNQPQHF.

For the CDR3, the DNA is TGTGCCAGCAGCGCCCTGACAGGGTACCGTAGCTATGGCTACACCTTC. Its translation: CASSALTGYRSYGYTF. The chain joins TRBV9 to TRBJ1-2; 7 nucleotides align to TRBD1. Germline V lookup: CDR1 SGDLS, CDR2 YYNGEE. The CDR3 loop spans 16 amino acids. V was clipped by 3 bases and J by 4 bases; unmatched bases: 12.

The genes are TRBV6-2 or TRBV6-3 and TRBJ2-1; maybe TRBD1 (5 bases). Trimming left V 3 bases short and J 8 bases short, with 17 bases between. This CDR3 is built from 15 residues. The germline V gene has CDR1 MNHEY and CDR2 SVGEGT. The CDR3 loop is CASSYYAREWDEQFF. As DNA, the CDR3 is TGTGCCAGCAGTTATTACGCCAGGGAATGGGATGAGCAGTTCTTC.

The DNA of the CDR3 is TGTGCCAGCAGACCGAATAGTCCTGGCTACACCTTC. This translates into CASRPNSPGYTF. The V gene is TRBV6-1, the J gene TRBJ1-2; D gene uncertain. Germline CDR1 reads MNHNS; CDR2 reads SASEGT. The germline V and J ends were trimmed by 6 bases and 7 bases, with 12 bases remaining between them. The CDR3 is made up of 12 amino acids.

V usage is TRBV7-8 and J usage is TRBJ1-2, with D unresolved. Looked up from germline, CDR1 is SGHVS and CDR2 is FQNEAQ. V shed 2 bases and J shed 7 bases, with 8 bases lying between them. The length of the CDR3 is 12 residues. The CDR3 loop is CASSLLSGGYTF. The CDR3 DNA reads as TGTGCCAGCAGCTTATTATCGGGTGGCTACACCTTC.

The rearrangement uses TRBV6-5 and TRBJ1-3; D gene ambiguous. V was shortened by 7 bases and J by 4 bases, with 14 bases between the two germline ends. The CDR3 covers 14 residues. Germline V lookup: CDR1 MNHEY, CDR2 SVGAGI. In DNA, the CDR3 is TGTGCCAGCACCGCATGGGCTGCAGGAAACACCATATATTTT. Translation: CASTAWAAGNTIYF.

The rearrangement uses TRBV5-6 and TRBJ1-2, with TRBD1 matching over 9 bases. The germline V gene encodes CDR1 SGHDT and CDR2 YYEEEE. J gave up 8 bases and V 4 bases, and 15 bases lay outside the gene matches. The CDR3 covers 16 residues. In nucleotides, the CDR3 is TGTGCCAGCAGCGGGACAGGGATCGTTCTGCGATCGGGCTACACCTTC. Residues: CASSGTGIVLRSGYTF.

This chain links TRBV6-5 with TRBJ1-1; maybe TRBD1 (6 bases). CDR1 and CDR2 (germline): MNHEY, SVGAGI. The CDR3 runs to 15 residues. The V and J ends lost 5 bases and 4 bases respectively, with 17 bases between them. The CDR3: CASSTEGGAATEAFF. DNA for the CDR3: TGTGCCAGCAGTACCGAGGGGGGGGCGGCCACTGAAGCTTTCTTT.

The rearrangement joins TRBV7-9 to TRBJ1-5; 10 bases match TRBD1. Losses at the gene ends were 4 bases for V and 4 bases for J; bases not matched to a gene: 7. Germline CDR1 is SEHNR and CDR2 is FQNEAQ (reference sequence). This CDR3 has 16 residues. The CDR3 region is CASSSRTGGFNQPQHF. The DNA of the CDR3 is TGTGCCAGCAGCTCCCGGACAGGGGGATTTAATCAGCCCCAGCATTTT. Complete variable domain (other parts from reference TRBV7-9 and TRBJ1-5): DTGVSQNPRHKITKRGQNVTFRCDPISEHNRLYWYRQTLGQGPEFLTYFQNEAQLEKSRLLSDRFSAERPKGSFSTLEIQRTEQGDSAMYLCASSSRTGGFNQPQHFGDGTRLSIL.

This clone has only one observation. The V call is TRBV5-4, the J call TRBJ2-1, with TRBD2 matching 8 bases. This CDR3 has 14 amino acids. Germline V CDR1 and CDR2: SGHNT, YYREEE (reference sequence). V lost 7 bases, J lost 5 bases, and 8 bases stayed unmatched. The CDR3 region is CASSTSVSDNEQFF. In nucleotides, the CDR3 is TGTGCCAGCTCGACTAGCGTGTCCGACAATGAGCAGTTCTTC.

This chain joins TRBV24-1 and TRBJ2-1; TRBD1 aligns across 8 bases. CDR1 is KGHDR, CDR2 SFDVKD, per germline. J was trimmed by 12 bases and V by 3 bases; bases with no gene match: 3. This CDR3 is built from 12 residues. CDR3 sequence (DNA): TGTGCCACCAGTGATGGACAGGGCGCGCAGTTCTTC. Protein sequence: CATSDGQGAQFF.

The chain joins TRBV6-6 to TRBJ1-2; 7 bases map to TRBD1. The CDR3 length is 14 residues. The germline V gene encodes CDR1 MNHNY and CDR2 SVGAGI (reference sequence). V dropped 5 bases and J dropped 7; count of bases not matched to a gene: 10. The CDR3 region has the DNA TGTGCCAGCAGTAACGACAGGGAGCCGTCTGGCTACACCTTC. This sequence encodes CASSNDREPSGYTF.

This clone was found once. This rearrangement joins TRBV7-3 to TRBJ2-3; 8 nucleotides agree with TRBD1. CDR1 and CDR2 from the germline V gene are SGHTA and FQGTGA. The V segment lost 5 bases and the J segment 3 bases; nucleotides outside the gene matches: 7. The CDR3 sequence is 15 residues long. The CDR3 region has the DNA TGTGCCAGCAGCCCAGCAGGGGGCGCGACAGATACGCAGTATTTT. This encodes CASSPAGGATDTQYF.